The 32 T cell receptor beta chains given below trace back to one sample, sequenced in a study of cytomegalovirus exposure and HLA in healthy donors. A multiplex PCR was run with 60 Vbeta primers and 13 Jbeta primers. Using immunoSEQ multiplex PCR, the repertoire was profiled, and TCRdb retains in-frame clones only, with some absent. The sample holds more than 85,000 clones, around 76% seen once. Sequencing was carried out using PBMCs. The receptor source for this set is a young man in good health and CMV-seropositive.

The rearrangement joins TRBV6-5 to TRBJ2-1, with TRBD1 matching over 8 bases. The V and J ends lost 2 bases and 7 bases, in that order; junction bases with no gene match: 7. In germline, CDR1 is MNHEY, CDR2 SVGAGI. The CDR3 covers 15 residues. CDR3 protein: CASSYKAGGGNEQFF. CDR3 DNA sequence: TGTGCCAGCAGTTACAAGGCAGGGGGCGGGAATGAGCAGTTCTTC.

This chain uses TRBV19 with TRBJ2-1; 7 bases map to TRBD2. The V segment lost 4 bases and the J segment 0 bases; nucleotides outside the gene matches: 18. Germline CDR1 and CDR2: LNHDA and SQIVND (reference sequence). CDR3 length: 20 residues. This CDR3 is CASSTIVLGLSPDSYNEQFF. CDR3 DNA sequence: TGTGCCAGTAGTACTATTGTTCTGGGACTATCCCCTGACTCCTACAATGAGCAGTTCTTC.

CDR3 coding DNA: TGTGCCAGTAGTGGCGGAGGGGACGACGAGCAGTACTTC. The encoded protein is CASSGGGDDEQYF. The rearrangement links TRBV19 to TRBJ2-7; perhaps TRBD2 as D (6 bases). CDR3 length equals 13 residues. Trimming left V 5 bases short and J 5 bases short, with 13 bases between. The germline V gene encodes CDR1 LNHDA and CDR2 SQIVND (reference sequence). Based on the CDR3 plus reference TRBV19 and TRBJ2-7, the full variable domain is DGGITQSPKYLFRKEGQNVTLSCEQNLNHDAMYWYRQDPGQGLRLIYYSQIVNDFQKGDIAEGYSVSREKKESFPLTVTSAQKNPTAFYLCASSGGGDDEQYFGPGTRLTVT.

Remarks on this clone: A read error may produce the germline difference seen at one junction end. CDR3 DNA sequence: TGTTCCAGCAGCTTAGATGTGGGGACAGGTCAAGGAGAAAAACTGTTTTTT. This encodes CSSSLDVGTGQGEKLFF. The genes are TRBV7-9 and TRBJ1-4; 8 bases fit TRBD1. Germline CDR1 is SEHNR and CDR2 is FQNEAQ (reference sequence). The CDR3 is 17 residues long. Full variable domain (outside the CDR3, taken from reference TRBV7-9 and TRBJ1-4): DTGVSQNPRHKITKRGQNVTFRCDPISEHNRLYWYRQTLGQGPEFLTYFQNEAQLEKSRLLSDRFSAERPKGSFSTLEIQRTEQGDSAMYLCSSSLDVGTGQGEKLFFGSGTQLSVL.

The gene calls are TRBV2 and TRBJ2-1, with D tentatively TRBD2 (5 bases). V was clipped by 5 bases and J by 6 bases, with 11 bases between them. Germline lookup yields CDR1 SNHLY and CDR2 FYNNEI. This CDR3 is 13 amino acids long. CDR3 DNA sequence: TGTGCCAGCAGTAGGACTGGAAGCAATGAGCAGTTCTTC. Its translation is CASSRTGSNEQFF.

In this sample, this clone turned up a few times. The rearrangement uses TRBV6-4 and TRBJ2-6; 7 nucleotides match TRBD2. The CDR3 runs to 15 residues. The germline V gene has CDR1 MRHNA and CDR2 SNTAGT. V trimming: 7 bases; J trimming: 0 bases; junction bases outside the gene matches: 3. The DNA for the CDR3 is TGTGCCAGCACCACGGGGGGCTCTGGGGCCAACGTCCTGACTTTC. This sequence encodes CASTTGGSGANVLTF.

The chain combines TRBV6-5 with TRBJ1-1; a weak D match, TRBD1 (5 bases). This CDR3 is built from 12 residues. The germline gives CDR1 MNHEY, CDR2 SVGAGI. V was trimmed by 4 bases and J by 5 bases, leaving 8 bases between them. The CDR3: CASSLQATEAFF. The DNA of the CDR3 is TGTGCCAGCAGTTTACAGGCAACTGAAGCTTTCTTT.

The chain couples TRBV5-1 to TRBJ2-7, with 10 positions matching TRBD1. This CDR3 comprises 14 residues. Trimming took 8 bases from V and 7 from J; bases not matched to a gene: 12. Germline CDR1 SGHRS, CDR2 YFSETQ. CDR3 amino acids: CASYPGQGFYEQYF. The CDR3 region has the DNA TGCGCCAGTTACCCGGGACAGGGGTTTTATGAGCAGTACTTC.

V and J are TRBV19 and TRBJ2-2; D may be TRBD1 (5 bases). The CDR3 length is 14 residues. Germline values: CDR1 LNHDA, CDR2 SQIVND (reference sequence). The germline V and J ends were trimmed by 1 base and 6 bases, with 9 bases remaining between them. In DNA, the CDR3 is TGTGCCAGTAGTATAGCAGGGTCTGCCGGGGAGCTGTTTTTT. Its translation: CASSIAGSAGELFF.

The chain employs TRBV5-3 and TRBJ2-7, with 10 bases matching TRBD1. TRBV5-3 is labeled an ORF, and its function is uncertain. The CDR3 runs 16 residues. Trimming cost V 2 bases and J 5 bases; bases outside gene matches: 10. The CDR3 is CARSFPSTGGRHEQYF. CDR3 DNA: TGTGCCAGAAGCTTCCCCTCGACAGGGGGCCGACACGAGCAGTACTTC.

The CDR3 DNA reads as TGTGCCAGCAGCCCATGGGGGTTTTTCGGGCTAGCCCCTCAGGGGAGCACAGATACGCAGTATTTT. Translated, it gives CASSPWGFFGLAPQGSTDTQYF. The chain recombines TRBV14 with TRBJ2-3; D is perhaps TRBD1 (6 bases). There are 22 residues in the CDR3. The V gene's germline CDR1 is SGHDN and CDR2 FVKESK. The germline V and J ends were trimmed by 4 bases and 0 bases, with 32 bases remaining between them.

This chain uses TRBV10-3 with TRBJ1-3; D not resolved. Germline CDR1 reads ENHRY; CDR2 reads SYGVKD. V dropped 10 bases and J dropped 3 bases, with 13 bases sitting between them. The CDR3 consists of 13 residues. CDR3: CATRAEIGNTIYF. DNA of the CDR3: TGTGCCACGCGAGCGGAGATTGGAAACACCATATATTTT.

The chain combines TRBV14 with TRBJ1-2; D possibly corresponds to TRBD1 (6 bases). Trimming took 1 base from V and 12 from J, leaving 9 bases between them. CDR3 length: 11 residues. CDR1 and CDR2 from the germline V gene are SGHDN and FVKESK. The CDR3 nucleotides are TGTGCCAGCAGCCAAGCCGGGACACACACCTTC. As protein: CASSQAGTHTF. The full variable domain, rest sourced from reference TRBV14 and TRBJ1-2, is EAGVTQFPSHSVIEKGQTVTLRCDPISGHDNLYWYRRVMGKEIKFLLHFVKESKQDESGMPNNRFLAERTGGTYSTLKVQPAELEDSGVYFCASSQAGTHTFGSGTRLTVV.

The genes are TRBV18 and TRBJ1-5; 7 bases line up with TRBD1. Germline values: CDR1 KGHSH, CDR2 LQKENI. The CDR3 totals 16 residues. With V trimmed by 4 bases and J by 2 bases, 8 bases remained unmatched. The DNA for the CDR3 is TGTGCCAGCTCACATACAACAGGGGTACGCAATCAGCCCCAGCATTTT. This encodes CASSHTTGVRNQPQHF.

This clone turned up a few times. This rearrangement joins TRBV10-3 to TRBJ1-6, with D possibly TRBD1 on 5 matching bases. The CDR3 spans 17 residues. Germline V gives CDR1 ENHRY, CDR2 SYGVKD. Deletions cut 0 bases from V and 8 bases from J, with 17 bases between. CDR3 DNA: TGTGCCATCAGTGAGTCCTTCGGGACGGCGGGGGATTCACCCCTCCACTTT. Its protein product is CAISESFGTAGDSPLHF.

V usage is TRBV28 and J usage is TRBJ1-2; D not resolved. The CDR3 sequence is 17 residues long. V was clipped by 6 bases and J by 0 bases, with 20 bases between them. Germline V gene sequence: CDR1 MDHEN, CDR2 SYDVKM. The CDR3 DNA reads as TGTGCCAGCAGCCTGGGCCGTGGAGGGCAGCCTAACTATGGCTACACCTTC. This gives the protein CASSLGRGGQPNYGYTF.

This sequence joins TRBV30 and TRBJ1-2; D is possibly TRBD1 (5 bases). This CDR3 is built from 14 residues. In germline, CDR1 is GTSNPN, CDR2 SVGIG (reference sequence). Trimming left V 0 bases short and J 7 bases short, with 15 bases between. CDR3 sequence reads: CAWSVSRGSSGYTF. The CDR3, as DNA: TGTGCCTGGAGTGTAAGTAGGGGATCCTCTGGCTACACCTTC.

V usage is TRBV5-6 and J usage is TRBJ1-5; no definite D call. Per germline, CDR1 SGHDT and CDR2 YYEEEE. The CDR3 is 13 amino acids. V lost 2 bases to trimming and J lost 0 bases, with 3 bases between them. The CDR3 sequence: CASSFFSNQPQHF. The CDR3 nucleotides are TGTGCCAGCAGCTTCTTTAGCAATCAGCCCCAGCATTTT.

The rearrangement joins TRBV29-1 to TRBJ2-3, with a tentative D call TRBD1 (5 bases). Germline V gene sequence: CDR1 SQVTM, CDR2 ANQGSEA. The germline V and J ends were trimmed by 1 base and 2 bases, with 16 bases remaining between them. The CDR3 loop spans 16 amino acids. This CDR3 reads CSVEVFRERVTDTQYF. In nucleotides, the CDR3 is TGCAGCGTTGAAGTTTTCAGGGAAAGAGTCACAGATACGCAGTATTTT.

The rearrangement uses TRBV2 and TRBJ1-1, with 7 bases identical to TRBD1. There are 12 residues in the CDR3. Germline-derived CDR1 and CDR2 are SNHLY and FYNNEI. The junction had 4 bases not matched to a gene; V was cut back by 7 bases and J by 5 bases. As DNA, the CDR3 is TGTGCCAGCACGACAGGGAGAACTGAAGCTTTCTTT. It codes for CASTTGRTEAFF.

This chain connects TRBV6-1 to TRBJ1-2, with D perhaps TRBD1 (5 bases). Germline assignment: CDR1 MNHNS and CDR2 SASEGT. V lost 2 bases to trimming and J lost 5 bases, with 12 bases between them. The CDR3 has 14 residues. The CDR3 nucleotides are TGTGCCAGCAGTGAACAGGGTGGTGGGTATGGCTACACCTTC. Its translation is CASSEQGGGYGYTF.

This clone was counted only a few times. V and J are TRBV7-2 and TRBJ2-3, with a tentative D call TRBD2 (6 bases). Trimming took off 1 base at V and 0 bases at J, with 11 bases between the two ends. Germline CDR1 reads SGHTA; CDR2 reads FQGNSA. This CDR3 region has 16 residues. The chain's CDR3 is CASSLGGGGSTDTQYF. CDR3 nucleotide sequence: TGTGCCAGCAGCTTAGGGGGAGGAGGGAGCACAGATACGCAGTATTTT. Supplemented by reference TRBV7-2 and TRBJ2-3, the full variable domain reads GAGVSQSPSNKVTEKGKDVELRCDPISGHTALYWYRQSLGQGLEFLIYFQGNSAPDKSGLPSDRFSAERTGGSVSTLTIQRTQQEDSAVYLCASSLGGGGSTDTQYFGPGTRLTVL.

This chain connects TRBV2 to TRBJ2-3; 13 bases agree with TRBD2. Germline CDR1 and CDR2: SNHLY and FYNNEI. V lost 6 bases to trimming and J lost 1 base; unmatched junction nucleotides: 1. The CDR3 consists of 15 residues. CDR3: CASRGTSGGTDTQYF. The CDR3 DNA sequence: TGTGCCAGCAGGGGGACTAGCGGGGGCACAGATACGCAGTATTTT.

This clone is a singleton in its sample. The CDR3 is CASARQGPLYEQYF. The CDR3 coding sequence is TGTGCCAGCGCCCGGCAGGGGCCCCTCTACGAGCAGTACTTC. This chain joins TRBV7-2 and TRBJ2-7; possibly TRBD1 for D (6 bases). The V end lost 8 bases, the J end lost 3 bases, and 17 bases lay between the germline ends. The CDR3 runs to 14 residues. Looked up from germline, CDR1 is SGHTA and CDR2 is FQGNSA.

The chain recombines TRBV6-6 with TRBJ1-2; 9 nucleotides agree with TRBD1. This CDR3 is 15 amino acids long. Germline assignment: CDR1 MNHNY and CDR2 SVGAGI (reference sequence). V shed 7 bases and J 2 bases; nucleotides not matched to a gene: 8. CDR3 bases: TGTGCCAGCACTCGACAGGGGGTAGAAAACTATGGCTACACCTTC. Its protein product is CASTRQGVENYGYTF.

The chain carries TRBV30 and TRBJ1-1; D gene unclear. The CDR3 has 13 amino acids. Germline V lookup: CDR1 GTSNPN, CDR2 SVGIG (reference sequence). V lost 5 bases and J lost 2, with 12 bases in between. In nucleotides, the CDR3 is TGTGCCTGGGCCAAACAAATTAACACTGAAGCTTTCTTT. Residues: CAWAKQINTEAFF.

This sequence joins TRBV6-4 and TRBJ2-3; possibly TRBD2 for D (6 bases). Germline CDR1 is MRHNA and CDR2 is SNTAGT. The CDR3 has 15 amino acids. Trimming took 0 bases from V and 0 from J, leaving 7 bases between them. Written as DNA, the CDR3 is TGTGCCAGCAGTGACTCCGGGACTAGCACAGATACGCAGTATTTT. Translation: CASSDSGTSTDTQYF.

The chain is built from TRBV28 and TRBJ2-5; D may be TRBD1 (6 bases). The DNA matches TRBJ2-7 better at its end, which makes the J call doubtful. Germline CDR1 reads MDHEN; CDR2 reads SYDVKM. The CDR3 extends over 14 amino acids. The CDR3 is CASSNQQGRNEQYF. The CDR3 DNA sequence: TGTGCCAGCAGTAACCAACAGGGTCGCAACGAGCAGTACTTC.

The V call is TRBV5-8, the J call TRBJ1-2; 7 nucleotides agree with TRBD1. The J segment lost 4 bases and the V segment lost 4 bases, leaving 7 bases of the junction unmatched. Germline CDR1 and CDR2: SGHTS and YDEGEE. The CDR3 loop spans 14 amino acids. CDR3 in amino acids: CASSMPDRVYGYTF. DNA for the CDR3: TGTGCCAGCAGCATGCCCGACAGGGTCTATGGCTACACCTTC.

This clone is medium-sized by share. The chain combines TRBV2 with TRBJ2-7; D is possibly TRBD2 (7 bases). With 4 bases removed from V and 0 bases from J, the gap between germline ends came to 10 bases. The CDR3 extends over 14 amino acids. In germline, CDR1 is SNHLY, CDR2 FYNNEI. DNA of the CDR3: TGTGCCAGCAGTGTAGGGGGGGACTCCTACGAGCAGTACTTC. It translates to CASSVGGDSYEQYF.

J is TRBJ1-2 and V is TRBV1; the table names TRBD1, a call not compared with the DNA. TRBV1 is classified as a pseudogene. CDR3 length equals 14 residues. The DNA for the CDR3 is TGCACCAGCTCGGTGGTACAGGGGGCGGCTGGCTACACCTTC. Its protein product is CTSSVVQGAAGYTF.

The chain carries TRBV7-3 and TRBJ2-5; the D gene is possibly TRBD2 (5 bases). V shed 2 bases and J shed 3 bases, with 16 bases lying between them. The CDR3 is 16 amino acids. Germline V lookup: CDR1 SGHTA, CDR2 FQGTGA. The CDR3 spells CASSLGLASGEETQYF. The CDR3 bases are TGTGCCAGCAGCTTAGGGCTAGCCAGTGGGGAAGAGACCCAGTACTTC.